Given below is one T cell receptor (beta chain) in context. Antigen specificity is unknown. J gave up 8 bases and V 4 bases, and 11 bases lay outside the gene matches. Germline CDR1 SGHVS, CDR2 FQNEAQ. This CDR3 is 16 amino acids long. This entry is derived from a study of identifying expanded T cells in peripheral blood. Assay used: immunoSEQ multiplex PCR; TCRdb lists only in-frame clones, some missing. The table records some 90,000 clones, more than 75% of them present only once. Regarding the study as a whole: Differentially abundant clones: roughly 1.3 between replicates, just under 17 at around 14 days, over 18 at four. Roughly two-week clone count variance significantly increased as total template count grew.

The V call is TRBV7-8, the J call TRBJ2-1, with 10 nucleotides matching TRBD2. This clonotype was obtained from a person aged 18 to 75 in good health. The sequencing input was blood. For the CDR3, the DNA is TGTGCCAGCAGCTCCTGGGGGGGACTAGCGTCCGATGAGCAGTTCTTC. Translating gives CASSSWGGLASDEQFF.